This is a list of T cell receptor beta chains from one sample in a study of tumor-infiltrating lymphocytes in primary liver carcinoma. TCRdb independently ran MiXCR on the multiplex PCR reads; one entry per CDR3 protein. This sample has fewer than 250,000 distinct CDR3 sequences, with 65% found just once. The sample consisted of peripheral blood. Receptor source: a woman in her sixties or seventies with primary liver carcinoma and hepatitis B virus infection. Each CDR3 is given with its conserved first and last residue. Each record gives: clone size, V gene, J gene, D gene, CDR3 length, CDR3 DNA, CDR3 protein. The D gene is left open where the match is weak. Only some rows state a clone size, as once, few, many or a class for expanded clones.

-,TRBV28,TRBJ1-4,-,17,TGTGCCAGCAGTTCAACTCGGACAGATCCAACTAATGAAAAACTGTTTTTT,CASSSTRTDPTNEKLFF
-,TRBV4-2,TRBJ2-1,TRBD1,16,TGTGCCAGCAGCCAGGGGACAGGGGTCTGGGGGAATGAGCAGTTCTTC,CASSQGTGVWGNEQFF
many,TRBV4-1,TRBJ2-2,-,14,TGCGCCAGCAGCCAAGGGGTCCCTACCGGGGAGCTGTTTTTT,CASSQGVPTGELFF
-,TRBV4-1,TRBJ2-5,TRBD2,13,TGCGCCAGCAGCCATGCGGGAGTCGAGACCCGGTACTTC,CASSHAGVETRYF
-,TRBV10-3,TRBJ1-1,-,15,TGTGCCATCAGTGATATCGAGGGGACTGACACTGAAGCTTTCTTT,CAISDIEGTDTEAFF
-,TRBV10-2,TRBJ2-1,TRBD1,15,TGCGCCAGCAGTGGACAGGGAAGGGGCTACAGTGAGCAGTTCTTC,CASSGQGRGYSEQFF
few,TRBV30,TRBJ1-2,-,13,TGTGCCTATGACACTGGCATATACTATGGCTACACCTTC,CAYDTGIYYGYTF
-,TRBV11-2,TRBJ2-3,-,16,TGTGTCAGCAGCCATGACTACATTGGGGGCACAGATACGCAGTATTTT,CVSSHDYIGGTDTQYF
-,TRBV7-9,TRBJ2-5,-,16,TGTGCCAGCAGCTTAGAGGCAGGGCCGGGCCAAGGGACCCAGTACTTC,CASSLEAGPGQGTQYF
-,TRBV6-6,TRBJ2-3,-,16,TGTGCCAGCAGAGGAACCGGGACGACTAGCACAGATACGCAGTATTTT,CASRGTGTTSTDTQYF
few,TRBV7-3,TRBJ1-1,-,12,TGTGCCAGCGGACGGCCCCGCTTTGAAGCTTTCTTT,CASGRPRFEAFF
-,TRBV11-1,TRBJ1-5,-,16,TGTGCCAGTAGCCCAATCTCGACAGGACCCAATCAGCCCCAGCATTTT,CASSPISTGPNQPQHF
-,TRBV7-8,TRBJ1-1,-,17,TGTGCCAGCGGCTTAATCCCGACAGGACAGATGAGCACTGAAGCTTTCTTT,CASGLIPTGQMSTEAFF
many,TRBV11-2,TRBJ2-7,-,15,TGTGCCAGCAGCTTAGATTTCCAGAGCACCTACGAGCAGTACTTC,CASSLDFQSTYEQYF
many,TRBV4-1,TRBJ2-1,TRBD1,15,TGCGCCAGCAGCCAGGCTCCGGGACAGGACAATGAGCAGTTCTTC,CASSQAPGQDNEQFF
many,TRBV12-3/TRBV12-4,TRBJ1-5,-,16,TGTGCCAGCCACCCCGGGGCCCACATTAGCAATCAGCCCCAGCATTTT,CASHPGAHISNQPQHF
many,TRBV5-5,TRBJ1-5,-,16,TGTGCCAGCAGCTTGACCCCGGGACCCACCGGGCAGCCCCAGCATTTT,CASSLTPGPTGQPQHF
-,TRBV11-2,TRBJ2-3,TRBD2,16,TGTGCCAACAGCTTAGTTTCTAGCGGAATTACAGATACGCAGTATTTT,CANSLVSSGITDTQYF
-,TRBV11-2,TRBJ2-7,-,13,TGTGCCAGCAGCTCCAATGTTCAGGACGAGCAGTGCTTC,CASSSNVQDEQCF
-,TRBV4-2,TRBJ2-7,-,14,TGTGCCAGCAGCCAAGTACCTTCAAGGTACGAGCAGTACTTC,CASSQVPSRYEQYF
-,TRBV11-2,TRBJ2-1,TRBD2,15,TGTGTCAGCAGCTTTACGGGAGGGTTCAACAACGAGCAGTTCTTC,CVSSFTGGFNNEQFF
-,TRBV11-2,TRBJ2-1,-,17,TGTGTCTGCAGCTTAGGTCTGGTAGCGAGAGGGCCGAATGAGCAGTTCTTC,CVCSLGLVARGPNEQFF
-,TRBV5-1,TRBJ2-1,-,13,TGCGCCAGCAGCTTGCCGGGGAACAATGAGCAGTTCTTC,CASSLPGNNEQFF
many,TRBV11-3,TRBJ1-1,-,12,TGTGCCAGCAGGGAAGGGAACACTGAAGCTTTCTTT,CASREGNTEAFF
few,TRBV30,TRBJ1-6,-,11,TGTGCCTGGACCCCGGGACGGGGCCTCCACTTT,CAWTPGRGLHF
-,TRBV29-1,TRBJ2-1,-,15,TGCAGCGTGGCTAAGGACGGTAATTCCTACAATGAGCAGTTCTTC,CSVAKDGNSYNEQFF
few,TRBV28,TRBJ2-7,TRBD2,15,TGTGCCAGCAGTTTTGGGGGCGGGAGGTTGGACGAGCAGTACTTC,CASSFGGGRLDEQYF
-,TRBV11-1,TRBJ2-1,TRBD1,15,TGTGCCAGCAACTTATCGGTACAGGGGTTCGATGAGCAATCCTTC,CASNLSVQGFDEQSF
once,TRBV11-3,TRBJ2-6,-,13,TGTGCCAGCACCTTATCCGGGGCCAACATCCTGACTTTC,CASTLSGANILTF
-,TRBV11-3,TRBJ2-7,-,15,TGTGCCAGCAGCCAAAGGGTGACCCCTCTCTACGAGCAGTACTTT,CASSQRVTPLYEQYF
-,TRBV28,TRBJ2-1,-,16,TGTGCCAGCAGTGGGGGATTTGTTAGCTCCTACAATGAGCAGTTCTTC,CASSGGFVSSYNEQFF
few,TRBV28,TRBJ2-7,-,14,TGTGCCACCATCAGAGGAACTCTACGGAACGAGCAGTACTTC,CATIRGTLRNEQYF
-,TRBV5-6,TRBJ2-3,-,14,TGTGCCAGCAGCTTGGATGGTGGGGCAGATACGCAGTATTTT,CASSLDGGADTQYF
-,TRBV4-1,TRBJ1-2,TRBD1,15,TGCGCCAGCAGCCAAGATGGGACAGGTCCCTATGGCTACACCTTC,CASSQDGTGPYGYTF
-,TRBV28,TRBJ2-1,-,14,TGTGCCAGCATAGGTCAGGGCCTCTCCAATGAGCAGTTCTTC,CASIGQGLSNEQFF
many,TRBV4-1,TRBJ1-1,-,14,TGCGCCAGCGGCCTAGTGGGGTCGAACACTGAAGCTTTCTTT,CASGLVGSNTEAFF
-,TRBV11-2,TRBJ2-7,TRBD2,17,TGTGCCAGCAGCTTAGATCGGGGGGGACGGTTCTCCTACGGGCATTACTTC,CASSLDRGGRFSYGHYF
-,TRBV11-2,TRBJ2-7,TRBD2,15,TGTGCCAGCAGCTTCCGACTAGCGGGAGGGTACGAGCAGTACTTC,CASSFRLAGGYEQYF
-,TRBV4-1,TRBJ2-7,-,15,TGCGCCAGCAGCCAAGTTGGAGGGGCGTCCTACGAGCAGTACTTC,CASSQVGGASYEQYF
-,TRBV30,TRBJ2-5,-,13,TGTGCCCGGAGCCTGCAGTACGCGGAGACCCAGTACTTC,CARSLQYAETQYF
few,TRBV5-4,TRBJ2-2,TRBD1,15,TGTGCCAGCAGCTTCCAGGACAGGGTGGCCGGGGAGCTGTTTTTT,CASSFQDRVAGELFF
-,TRBV19,TRBJ2-6,-,13,TGTGCCAGTAAAAACCCTGGGGCCAACGTCCTGACTTTC,CASKNPGANVLTF
-,TRBV6-4,TRBJ2-3,TRBD1,14,TGTGCCAGCAGTGACAGGGGGCCGGGAGATACGCAGTATTTT,CASSDRGPGDTQYF
few,TRBV30,TRBJ1-1,-,13,TGTGCCTGGAGTGGAAGGGCACACACTGAAGCTTTCTTT,CAWSGRAHTEAFF
-,TRBV18,TRBJ2-7,-,13,TGTGCCAGCTCACCACCGGGACTGCACGAGCAGTACTTC,CASSPPGLHEQYF
-,TRBV11-1,TRBJ2-1,TRBD2,19,TGTGCCAGCAGCCTCATACTAGCGGGAGGGCCCCCAGCCTACAATGAGCAGTTCTTC,CASSLILAGGPPAYNEQFF
-,TRBV28,TRBJ1-5,-,12,TGTACCAGCAGTAACCCTAATCAGCCCCAGCATTTT,CTSSNPNQPQHF
many,TRBV7-9,TRBJ2-1,-,13,TGTGCCAGCAGCTCGTCCGGGACTAATGAGCAGTTCTTC,CASSSSGTNEQFF
few,TRBV6-2/TRBV6-3,TRBJ2-1,-,18,TGTGCCAGCAGTTACTCGATTCTAAGGGCTACAATCAATAATGAGCAGTTCTTC,CASSYSILRATINNEQFF
few,TRBV5-8,TRBJ2-2,-,14,TGTGCCAGCAGCTTGAATTTGGACACCGGGGAGCTGTTTTTT,CASSLNLDTGELFF
many,TRBV12-5,TRBJ1-1,-,13,TGTGCTAGTGGTCTTAGCACGGGGACTGAAGCTTTCTTT,CASGLSTGTEAFF
once,TRBV28,TRBJ2-1,TRBD1,17,TGTGCCAGCAGTATGCTGCTCGGGACAGGGGTTTACAATGAGCAGTTCTTC,CASSMLLGTGVYNEQFF
-,TRBV10-3,TRBJ2-3,-,13,TGTGCCATCAGTGAGGCCATCACAGATACGCAGTATTTT,CAISEAITDTQYF
-,TRBV11-3,TRBJ2-3,TRBD1,15,TGTGCCAACAGCTTCAGCTCGGGACAGTCAGATACGCAGTATTTT,CANSFSSGQSDTQYF
-,TRBV11-2,TRBJ1-6,-,16,TGTGCCAGCAGCCCGAGGCGGGCTACTAACCTTTCATCCCTCCACTTT,CASSPRRATNLSSLHF